This entry describes one T cell receptor beta chain. This sample's TCRbeta library carried unique molecular identifier barcodes. TCRdb redid the calling of the PCR reads with MiXCR, one entry per CDR3 protein. The repertoire holds about 610,000 distinct CDR3 sequences, with approximately 10% as singletons. The data were obtained in a study of T-cell reconstitution after alpha-beta-depleted transplantation in children. V was clipped by 3 bases and J by 5 bases, with 11 bases between them. CDR1 SGDLS and CDR2 YYNGEE come from the germline V gene. The CDR3 totals 13 residues. Sample: PBMCs from the stem cell graft donor, taken from the stem cell graft. The receptor was isolated from a human donor who donated a stem cell graft to a child with acute myeloid leukemia. V gene TRBV9 combines with J gene TRBJ2-5, with D perhaps assigned TRBD1 or TRBD2 (5 bases each). Here the CDR3 reads CASSAGARETQYF. The CDR3 DNA reads as TGTGCCAGCAGCGCCGGGGCGAGGGAGACCCAGTACTTC. The whole variable domain, remainder taken from reference TRBV9 and TRBJ2-5, is DSGVTQTPKHLITATGQRVTLRCSPRSGDLSVYWYQQSLDQGLQFLIQYYNGEERAKGNILERFSAQQFPDLHSELNLSSLELGDSALYFCASSAGARETQYFGPGTRLLVL.